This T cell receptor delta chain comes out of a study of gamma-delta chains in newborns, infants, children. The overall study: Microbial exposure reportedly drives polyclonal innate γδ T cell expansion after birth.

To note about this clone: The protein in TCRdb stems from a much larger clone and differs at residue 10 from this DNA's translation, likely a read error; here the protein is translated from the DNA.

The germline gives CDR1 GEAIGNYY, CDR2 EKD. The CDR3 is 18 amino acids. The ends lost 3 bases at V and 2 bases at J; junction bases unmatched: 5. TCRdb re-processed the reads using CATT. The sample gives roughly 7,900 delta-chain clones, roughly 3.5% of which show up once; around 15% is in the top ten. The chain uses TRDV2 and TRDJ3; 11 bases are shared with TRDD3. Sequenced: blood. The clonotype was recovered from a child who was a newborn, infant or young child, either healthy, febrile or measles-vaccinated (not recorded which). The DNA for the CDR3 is TGTGCCTGTGACCTACTGGGGGATAGCCCCTGGGACACCCGACAGATGTTTTTC. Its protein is CACDLLGDSPWDTRQMFF.